Below are 3 T cell receptor beta chains sequenced from a single sample in a study of Ad26.COV2.S vaccination and SARS-CoV-2 variants. Some clones are missing from TCRdb's copy, which holds only in-frame ones; the method was immunoSEQ multiplex PCR. The table shows about 180,000 clones, with around 88% occurring only once. The material sequenced was peripheral blood, taken after recovery from COVID-19. The receptors here all came from a human donor who had recovered from COVID-19.

This clone appeared once. The rearrangement joins TRBV6-5 to TRBJ2-3, with 10 positions matching TRBD2. Unmatched junction bases numbered 5, after V lost 4 bases and J lost 4 bases. Germline V gene lookup returns CDR1 MNHEY and CDR2 SVGAGI. The CDR3 is 15 residues long. The CDR3 DNA reads as TGTGCCAGCAGTTTGCTAGCGGGAGAGCCAGATACGCAGTATTTT. It encodes CASSLLAGEPDTQYF.

V usage is TRBV2 and J usage is TRBJ1-2, with unresolved D. Germline assignment: CDR1 SNHLY and CDR2 FYNNEI. The CDR3 consists of 14 residues. Deletions cut 6 bases from V and 4 bases from J, with 15 bases between. CDR3 protein: CASRLVAGVYGYTF. In DNA, the CDR3 is TGTGCCAGCAGACTCGTAGCAGGAGTCTATGGCTACACCTTC.

This rearrangement joins TRBV2 to TRBJ2-1; D is unclear. The CDR3 contains 16 residues. V shed 2 bases and J shed 0 bases, with 11 bases lying between them. Germline V gives CDR1 SNHLY, CDR2 FYNNEI. This chain's CDR3 is CASSELRPSSYNEQFF. CDR3 DNA: TGTGCCAGCAGTGAATTACGTCCTAGCTCCTACAATGAGCAGTTCTTC.